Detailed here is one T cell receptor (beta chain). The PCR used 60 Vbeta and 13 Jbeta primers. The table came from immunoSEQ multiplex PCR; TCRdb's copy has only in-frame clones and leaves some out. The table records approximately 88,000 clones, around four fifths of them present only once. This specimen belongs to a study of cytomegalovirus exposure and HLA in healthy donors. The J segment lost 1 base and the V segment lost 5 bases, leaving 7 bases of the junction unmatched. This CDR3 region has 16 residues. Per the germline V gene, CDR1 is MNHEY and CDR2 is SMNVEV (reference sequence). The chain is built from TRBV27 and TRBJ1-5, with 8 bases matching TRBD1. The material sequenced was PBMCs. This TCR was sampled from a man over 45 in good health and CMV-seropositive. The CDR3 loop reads CASSPRQGKSNQPQHF. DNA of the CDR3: TGTGCCAGCAGTCCCAGACAGGGGAAGAGCAATCAGCCCCAGCATTTT.